The 16 T cell receptor beta chains in this list originate from one sample, sequenced in a study of blood T cell repertoires in COVID-19. The method was immunoSEQ multiplex PCR; TCRdb's version includes in-frame clones alone and lacks a portion of them. This sample carries some 190,000 clones, 88% of them seen once, and the ten largest clones take roughly 1.5%. What was sequenced was peripheral blood. These receptors all come from a man aged 18 to 29 with active or convalescent COVID-19.

This chain connects TRBV6-5 to TRBJ1-5; no clear D gene. Germline CDR1 MNHEY, CDR2 SVGAGI. This CDR3 spans 15 amino acids. The ends were cut back, 2 bases at V and 0 bases at J, with 8 bases in the middle. CDR3 sequence: CASSYDGYSNQPQHF. In nucleotides, the CDR3 is TGTGCCAGCAGTTACGACGGGTATAGCAATCAGCCCCAGCATTTT.

The chain joins TRBV19 to TRBJ2-1; the D is unclear. The CDR3 sequence is 15 residues long. Trimming pared 3 bases from V and 4 bases from J, leaving 13 bases between. Germline V lookup: CDR1 LNHDA, CDR2 SQIVND (reference sequence). CDR3 DNA sequence: TGTGCCAGTAGTATTTTGTACTACTTTTACAATGAGCAGTTCTTC. As protein: CASSILYYFYNEQFF.

The chain carries TRBV12-3 or TRBV12-4 and TRBJ1-1; no clear D. V was pared by 6 bases and J by 11 bases, with 16 bases between. The CDR3 contains 12 residues. CDR3 residues: CASRAAEEVAFF. The CDR3 bases are TGTGCCAGCAGAGCCGCTGAGGAGGTGGCTTTCTTT.

The genes are TRBV18 and TRBJ2-1; 10 bases are a match to TRBD2. Germline lookup yields CDR1 KGHSH and CDR2 LQKENI. V lost 2 bases, J lost 10 bases, and 8 bases stayed unmatched. CDR3 length: 15 amino acids. The CDR3 loop is CASSPSRLAGEEQFF. CDR3 in DNA: TGTGCCAGCTCACCATCCCGTCTAGCGGGAGAGGAGCAGTTCTTC.

This clone has just a few counts. This chain connects TRBV7-8 to TRBJ2-1, with a weak D call TRBD2 (6 bases). The germline CDR1 and CDR2 sequences are SGHVS and FQNEAQ. With 6 bases removed from V and 5 bases from J, the gap between germline ends came to 20 bases. The CDR3 is 16 residues long. The CDR3 coding sequence is TGTGCCAGCAGTCCTAAAGGACTAAAGGAAAACAATGAGCAGTTCTTC. Residues: CASSPKGLKENNEQFF.

The chain couples TRBV29-1 to TRBJ1-1, with 8 bases aligning to TRBD1. The length of the CDR3 is 13 residues. The V and J ends lost 6 bases and 2 bases, in that order; junction bases with no gene match: 5. Germline V CDR1 and CDR2: SQVTM, ANQGSEA. For the CDR3, the DNA is TGCAGCGTGACGACAGGGGCAAACACTGAAGCTTTCTTT. Protein: CSVTTGANTEAFF. The full variable domain, rest sourced from reference TRBV29-1 and TRBJ1-1, is SAVISQKPSRDICQRGTSLTIQCQVDSQVTMMFWYRQQPGQSLTLIATANQGSEATYESGFVIDKFPISRPNLTFSTLTVSNMSPEDSSIYLCSVTTGANTEAFFGQGTRLTVV.

The J gene is TRBJ2-7, the V gene TRBV25-1; a possible D gene is TRBD1 (6 bases). Germline V gene sequence: CDR1 MGHDK, CDR2 SYGVNS. V lost 6 bases and J lost 1, with 7 bases in between. The CDR3 runs to 12 residues. DNA for the CDR3: TGTGCCAGCAGGGACAGTTCCTACGAGCAGTACTTC. This codes for CASRDSSYEQYF.

The V and J genes are TRBV6-5 and TRBJ2-7; D perhaps matches TRBD1 (6 bases). The CDR3 length is 14 residues. Trimming removed 10 bases at V and 6 bases at J, with 22 bases between. The germline V gene has CDR1 MNHEY and CDR2 SVGAGI. The CDR3 DNA sequence: TGTGCCACCAACCACCAGCAGGGGAAGGGCGAGCAGTACTTC. Translation gives CATNHQQGKGEQYF.

The chain employs TRBV19 and TRBJ1-2, with D possibly being TRBD1 (6 bases). The CDR3 covers 13 residues. Trimming took 7 bases from V and 6 from J, leaving 15 bases between them. The germline V gene has CDR1 LNHDA and CDR2 SQIVND (reference sequence). CDR3 region: CASTETGAHGYTF. CDR3 in DNA: TGTGCCAGTACAGAGACAGGAGCCCATGGCTACACCTTC.

The rearrangement links TRBV9 to TRBJ1-1; D is uncertain. This CDR3 comprises 15 residues. CDR1 and CDR2 (germline): SGDLS, YYNGEE. V lost 4 bases, J lost 4 bases, and 17 bases lay in between. The CDR3 DNA sequence: TGTGCCAGCAGCCCTTCTCCGGGATACGTCACTGAAGCTTTCTTT. Translated: CASSPSPGYVTEAFF.

The V gene is TRBV6-5, the J gene TRBJ2-7, with TRBD2 identical over 8 bases. The trim removed 6 bases at V and 0 bases at J, leaving 4 bases unmatched. Germline loops: CDR1 MNHEY, CDR2 SVGAGI. The CDR3 runs to 14 residues. CDR3 nucleotide sequence: TGTGCCAGCAGAGTAGCGGGGAGCTCCTACGAGCAGTACTTC. It is translated as CASRVAGSSYEQYF.

The J gene is TRBJ1-5, the V gene TRBV28; 7 bases are shared with TRBD1. CDR3 length: 15 amino acids. Per germline, CDR1 MDHEN and CDR2 SYDVKM. V was clipped by 6 bases and J by 9 bases; unmatched bases: 14. The CDR3 loop is CASSSGQATSVPQHF. CDR3 nucleotide sequence: TGTGCCAGCAGCTCCGGACAGGCCACGTCTGTGCCCCAGCATTTT.

The chain recombines TRBV2 with TRBJ2-3, with D hard to call. CDR1 SNHLY and CDR2 FYNNEI come from the germline V gene. CDR3 length: 12 amino acids. V lost 2 bases and J lost 4, with 4 bases in between. CDR3: CASSELSDTQYF. In nucleotides, the CDR3 is TGTGCCAGCAGTGAATTATCAGATACGCAGTATTTT.

The rearrangement links TRBV30 to TRBJ1-4, with a weak D call TRBD1 (5 bases). With 4 bases removed from V and 3 bases from J, the gap between germline ends came to 18 bases. The CDR3 is made up of 16 amino acids. The V gene's germline CDR1 is GTSNPN and CDR2 SVGIG (reference sequence). The CDR3: CAWKEGLSSSNEKLFF. The CDR3 coding sequence is TGTGCCTGGAAGGAGGGACTGAGCTCATCTAATGAAAAACTGTTTTTT.

This chain uses TRBV7-9 with TRBJ1-2; D is unclear. Trimming removed 3 bases at V and 4 bases at J, with 12 bases between. The CDR3 runs to 14 residues. CDR1 SEHNR and CDR2 FQNEAQ come from the germline V gene (reference sequence). The CDR3 bases are TGTGCCAGCAGCTTCGGAGGTCGTCTCTATGGCTACACCTTC. Translating gives CASSFGGRLYGYTF. Full variable domain (outside the CDR3, taken from reference TRBV7-9 and TRBJ1-2): DTGVSQNPRHKITKRGQNVTFRCDPISEHNRLYWYRQTLGQGPEFLTYFQNEAQLEKSRLLSDRFSAERPKGSFSTLEIQRTEQGDSAMYLCASSFGGRLYGYTFGSGTRLTVV.

V and J are TRBV6-5 and TRBJ1-6, with D uncertain. Trimming took 6 bases from V and 10 from J, leaving 16 bases between them. The CDR3 length is 14 residues. CDR1 is MNHEY, CDR2 SVGAGI, per germline. This chain's CDR3 is CASRAAQAYSPLHF. CDR3 bases: TGTGCCAGCAGGGCCGCGCAGGCATACTCACCCCTCCACTTT.